What follows are 2 T cell receptor beta chains derived from one specimen sequenced in a study of T cells in localized non-small cell lung cancer. Method: immunoSEQ multiplex PCR; TCRdb's copy keeps in-frame clones and lacks some. Of tens of thousands of clones detected, 85% to 90% appear once; the ten largest clones hold 2.5%. The input for sequencing was PBMCs, taken before any cancer treatment. Receptors originate from a man aged 35 to 69 with stage II lung adenocarcinoma.

The J gene is TRBJ2-3, the V gene TRBV6-4; a weak D match, TRBD2 (6 bases). With 2 bases removed from V and 3 bases from J, the gap between germline ends came to 9 bases. In germline, CDR1 is MRHNA, CDR2 SNTAGT. CDR3 length: 14 amino acids. The CDR3: CASSDGGATDTQYF. The CDR3 nucleotides read TGTGCCAGCAGTGACGGCGGGGCGACAGATACGCAGTATTTT.

CDR3 residues: CASSEGYRTNEKLFF. The DNA for the CDR3 is TGTGCCAGCAGTGAAGGTTACAGGACAAATGAAAAACTGTTTTTT. This rearrangement joins TRBV6-1 to TRBJ1-4, with D perhaps matching TRBD1 (5 bases). CDR1 is MNHNS and CDR2 is SASEGT in the germline V gene. The CDR3 loop spans 15 amino acids. V dropped 1 base and J dropped 5 bases, with 11 bases sitting between them.